These 17 T cell receptor beta chains were sequenced from one sample in a study of shared clonotypes between healthy human individuals. Here immunoSEQ multiplex PCR was the method, and the copy in TCRdb shows in-frame clones only, minus some. Of 2 million to 2.5 million clones detected, approximately 93% appear once; the ten largest clones hold 0.39%. The sample taken for sequencing was naive CD4+ T cells from PBMCs. The sample's subset: CD45RA+ positively selected. All receptors derive from a man younger than 30 in good health. Some clones in this sample may be carry-over from other donors' samples.

The gene calls are TRBV4-2 and TRBJ1-2; D ambiguous. Germline values: CDR1 LGHNA, CDR2 YNFKEQ. The CDR3 runs 15 residues. V gave up 4 bases and J gave up 7 bases, with 19 bases separating them. This chain's CDR3 is CASSLDRAVTAGYTF. In nucleotides, the CDR3 is TGTGCCAGCAGCCTAGATCGGGCTGTTACGGCTGGCTACACCTTC.

This chain connects TRBV27 to TRBJ1-2; D possibly corresponds to TRBD1 (5 bases). Germline V gives CDR1 MNHEY, CDR2 SMNVEV (reference sequence). Trimming stripped 5 bases from V and 3 bases from J, with 16 bases between. CDR3 length: 15 residues. CDR3 coding DNA: TGTGCCAGCAGTCTCCGGGGACGGTATGACTATGGCTACACCTTC. It encodes CASSLRGRYDYGYTF.

The chain is built from TRBV19 and TRBJ1-5; tentatively, D is TRBD1 (6 bases). With 2 bases removed from V and 3 bases from J, the gap between germline ends came to 14 bases. Germline V gene lookup returns CDR1 LNHDA and CDR2 SQIVND (reference sequence). CDR3 size: 16 residues. The DNA for the CDR3 is TGTGCCAGTAGTATACAAGGGGGACGGCACAATCAGCCCCAGCATTTT. It translates to CASSIQGGRHNQPQHF.

This rearrangement joins TRBV5-1 to TRBJ2-3; TRBD2 matches 8 bases. Germline assignment: CDR1 SGHRS and CDR2 YFSETQ. With V trimmed by 3 bases and J by 4 bases, 7 bases remained unmatched. This CDR3 comprises 15 residues. CDR3 region: CASSSSGSRADTQYF. The CDR3 DNA reads as TGCGCCAGCAGCTCGAGCGGGAGCCGGGCAGATACGCAGTATTTT.

The chain uses TRBV18 and TRBJ2-7, with 9 bases lining up with TRBD1. This CDR3 spans 16 amino acids. Germline lookup yields CDR1 KGHSH and CDR2 LQKENI. V shed 3 bases and J 5 bases; nucleotides not matched to a gene: 11. CDR3 sequence reads: CASSPRTGGAFNEQYF. For the CDR3, the DNA is TGTGCCAGCTCACCGCGAACAGGGGGCGCTTTCAACGAGCAGTACTTC.

The chain couples TRBV2 to TRBJ2-2; D unresolved. Germline V CDR1 and CDR2: SNHLY, FYNNEI. The CDR3 has 13 amino acids. V dropped 7 bases and J dropped 6 bases, with 12 bases sitting between them. The CDR3 DNA follows: TGTGCCAGCAAGTCCGTACGGGCCGGGGAGCTGTTTTTT. Protein product: CASKSVRAGELFF.

The J gene is TRBJ2-1, the V gene TRBV10-3; perhaps TRBD1 as D (8 bases). Trimming pared 11 bases from V and 5 bases from J, leaving 22 bases between. Germline-derived CDR1 and CDR2 are ENHRY and SYGVKD. This CDR3 contains 15 residues. CDR3 nucleotide sequence: TGTGCCTCCAGGGGGCCCCCGGGGGGCAACAATGAGCAGTTCTTC. It yields the protein CASRGPPGGNNEQFF.

The chain uses TRBV6-6 and TRBJ1-5, with TRBD1 identical over 8 bases. This CDR3 has 16 residues. Germline V gene data show CDR1 as MNHNY and CDR2 as SVGAGI (reference sequence). V dropped 4 bases and J dropped 3; count of bases not matched to a gene: 8. CDR3 coding DNA: TGTGCCAGCAGTTCCCGGACAGGGTCACCCAATCAGCCCCAGCATTTT. Its protein product is CASSSRTGSPNQPQHF.

The V and J genes are TRBV9 and TRBJ2-5; 9 positions match TRBD1. Losses at the gene ends were 3 bases for V and 2 bases for J; bases not matched to a gene: 11. The CDR3 has 17 amino acids. CDR1 and CDR2 (germline): SGDLS, YYNGEE. CDR3 in DNA: TGTGCCAGCAGCGCCCGTCCCGGGACAGGGATACAAGAGACCCAGTACTTC. Translating it yields CASSARPGTGIQETQYF.

As for this clone: Other DNA sequences in this sample translate to the same CDR3. This chain links TRBV9 with TRBJ2-2; D gene ambiguous. This CDR3 has 13 residues. Germline CDR1 is SGDLS and CDR2 is YYNGEE. Deletions cut 1 base from V and 0 bases from J, with 1 base between. The CDR3 region is CASSVTNTGELFF. The CDR3, as DNA: TGTGCCAGCAGCGTAACGAACACCGGGGAGCTGTTTTTT. Combining the CDR3 with reference TRBV9 and TRBJ2-2 gives the whole variable domain DSGVTQTPKHLITATGQRVTLRCSPRSGDLSVYWYQQSLDQGLQFLIQYYNGEERAKGNILERFSAQQFPDLHSELNLSSLELGDSALYFCASSVTNTGELFFGEGSRLTVL.

Only a few counts were recorded for this clone. The chain employs TRBV9 and TRBJ1-5; perhaps TRBD1 as D (5 bases). The V end lost 2 bases, the J end lost 3 bases, and 9 bases lay between the germline ends. This CDR3 has 14 amino acids. Germline V gene lookup returns CDR1 SGDLS and CDR2 YYNGEE. The CDR3: CASSVGRDNQPQHF. The DNA of the CDR3 is TGTGCCAGCAGCGTCGGCAGGGACAATCAGCCCCAGCATTTT.

The chain uses TRBV19 and TRBJ1-3; TRBD1 matches 11 bases. The V and J ends lost 10 bases and 1 base, in that order; junction bases with no gene match: 6. The CDR3 extends over 15 amino acids. In germline, CDR1 is LNHDA, CDR2 SQIVND (reference sequence). The chain's CDR3 is CATRGQGDSGNTIYF. The DNA of the CDR3 is TGTGCCACCCGGGGACAGGGGGATTCTGGAAACACCATATATTTT.

The chain carries TRBV28 and TRBJ2-3; TRBD1 or TRBD2 may be the D gene (5 bases each). Germline V lookup: CDR1 MDHEN, CDR2 SYDVKM. Trimming stripped 5 bases from V and 6 bases from J, with 21 bases between. The CDR3 contains 16 residues. CDR3 bases: TGTGCCAGCAGTCCTCCGCATCCAGGGTGGGGGGATACGCAGTATTTT. It is translated as CASSPPHPGWGDTQYF.

This clone was seen more than once but under ten times. The chain couples TRBV4-2 to TRBJ1-1, with a tentative D call TRBD1 (6 bases). Deletions cut 4 bases from V and 0 bases from J, with 15 bases between. CDR1 and CDR2 from the germline V gene are LGHNA and YNFKEQ. The CDR3 totals 16 residues. CDR3 amino acids: CASSPRDTGMNTEAFF. CDR3 in DNA: TGTGCCAGCAGCCCCAGAGACACAGGGATGAACACTGAAGCTTTCTTT.

This chain links TRBV18 with TRBJ2-2; the D is unclear. The CDR3 sequence is 12 residues long. Germline CDR1 reads KGHSH; CDR2 reads LQKENI. Trimming stripped 4 bases from V and 6 bases from J, with 6 bases between. The CDR3 region has the DNA TGTGCCAGCTCACGCGGTCCCGGGGAGCTGTTTTTT. It translates to CASSRGPGELFF.

This chain links TRBV15 with TRBJ2-1; weak D call: TRBD2 (5 bases). The germline V gene has CDR1 LNHNV and CDR2 YYDKDF (reference sequence). The V end was cut by 5 bases, the J end by 4 bases, with 9 bases between. CDR3 length: 13 amino acids. The CDR3, as DNA: TGTGCCACCAGCGAAACTAGATACAATGAGCAGTTCTTC. It specifies CATSETRYNEQFF.

The CDR3 loop is CASSLVPSYEQYF. The DNA for the CDR3 is TGTGCCAGCAGTTTAGTCCCCTCCTACGAGCAGTACTTC. The chain links TRBV27 to TRBJ2-7; D unclear. This CDR3 region has 13 residues. Per the germline V gene, CDR1 is MNHEY and CDR2 is SMNVEV (reference sequence). Trimming removed 2 bases from V and 0 bases from J, with 5 bases in between.